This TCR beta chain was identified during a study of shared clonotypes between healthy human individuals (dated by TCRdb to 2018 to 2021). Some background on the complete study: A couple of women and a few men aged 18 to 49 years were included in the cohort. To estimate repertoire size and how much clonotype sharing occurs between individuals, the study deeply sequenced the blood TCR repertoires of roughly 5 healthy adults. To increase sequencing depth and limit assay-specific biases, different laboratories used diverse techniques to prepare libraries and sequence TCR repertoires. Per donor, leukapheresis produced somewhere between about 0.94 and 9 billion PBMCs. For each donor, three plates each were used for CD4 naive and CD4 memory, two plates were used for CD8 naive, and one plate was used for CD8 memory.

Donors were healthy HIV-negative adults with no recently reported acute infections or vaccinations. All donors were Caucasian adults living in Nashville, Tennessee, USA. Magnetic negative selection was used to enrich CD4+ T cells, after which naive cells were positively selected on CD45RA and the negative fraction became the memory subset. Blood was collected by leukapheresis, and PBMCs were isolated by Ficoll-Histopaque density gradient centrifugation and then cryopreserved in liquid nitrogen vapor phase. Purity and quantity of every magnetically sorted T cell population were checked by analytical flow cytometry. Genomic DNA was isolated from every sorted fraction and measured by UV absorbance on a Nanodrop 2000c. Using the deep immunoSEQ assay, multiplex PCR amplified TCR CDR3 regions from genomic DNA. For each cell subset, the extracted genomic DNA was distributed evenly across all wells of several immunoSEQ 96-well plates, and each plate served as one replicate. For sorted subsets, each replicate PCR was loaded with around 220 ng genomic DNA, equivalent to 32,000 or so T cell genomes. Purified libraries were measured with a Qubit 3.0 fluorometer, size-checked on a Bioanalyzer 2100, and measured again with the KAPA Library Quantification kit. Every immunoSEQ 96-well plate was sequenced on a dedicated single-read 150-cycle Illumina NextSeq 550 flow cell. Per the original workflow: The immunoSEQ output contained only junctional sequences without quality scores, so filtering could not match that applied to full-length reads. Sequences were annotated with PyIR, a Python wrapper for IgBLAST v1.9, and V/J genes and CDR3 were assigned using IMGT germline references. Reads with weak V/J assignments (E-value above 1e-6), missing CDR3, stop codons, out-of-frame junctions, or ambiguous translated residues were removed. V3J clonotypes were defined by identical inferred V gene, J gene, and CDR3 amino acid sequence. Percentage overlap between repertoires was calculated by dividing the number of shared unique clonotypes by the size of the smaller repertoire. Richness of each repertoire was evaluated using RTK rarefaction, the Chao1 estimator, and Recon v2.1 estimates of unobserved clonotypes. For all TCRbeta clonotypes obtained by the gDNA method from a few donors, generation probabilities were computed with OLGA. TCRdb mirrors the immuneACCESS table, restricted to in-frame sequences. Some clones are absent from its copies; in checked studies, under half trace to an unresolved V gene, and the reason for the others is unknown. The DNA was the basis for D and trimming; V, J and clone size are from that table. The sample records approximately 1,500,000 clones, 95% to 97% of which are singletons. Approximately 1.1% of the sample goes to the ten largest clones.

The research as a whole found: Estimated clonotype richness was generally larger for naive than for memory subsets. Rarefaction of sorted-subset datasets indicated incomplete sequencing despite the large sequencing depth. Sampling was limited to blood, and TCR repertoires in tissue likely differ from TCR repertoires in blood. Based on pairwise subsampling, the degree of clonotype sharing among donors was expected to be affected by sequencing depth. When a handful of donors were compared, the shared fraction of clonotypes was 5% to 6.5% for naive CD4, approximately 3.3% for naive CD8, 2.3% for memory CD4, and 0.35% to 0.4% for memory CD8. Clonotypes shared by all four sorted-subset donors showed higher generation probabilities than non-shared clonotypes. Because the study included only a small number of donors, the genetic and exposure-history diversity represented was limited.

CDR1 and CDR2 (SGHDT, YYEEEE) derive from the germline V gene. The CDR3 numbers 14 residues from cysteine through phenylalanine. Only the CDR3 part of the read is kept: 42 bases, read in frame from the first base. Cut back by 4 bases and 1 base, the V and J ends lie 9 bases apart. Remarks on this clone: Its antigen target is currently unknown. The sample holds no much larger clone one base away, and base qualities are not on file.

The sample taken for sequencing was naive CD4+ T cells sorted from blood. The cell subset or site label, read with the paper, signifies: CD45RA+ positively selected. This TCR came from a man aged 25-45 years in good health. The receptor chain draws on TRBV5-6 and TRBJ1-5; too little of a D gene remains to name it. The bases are TGTGCCAGCAGCCACACCGCAAGCAATCAGCCCCAGCATTTT. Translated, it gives CASSHTASNQPQHF.